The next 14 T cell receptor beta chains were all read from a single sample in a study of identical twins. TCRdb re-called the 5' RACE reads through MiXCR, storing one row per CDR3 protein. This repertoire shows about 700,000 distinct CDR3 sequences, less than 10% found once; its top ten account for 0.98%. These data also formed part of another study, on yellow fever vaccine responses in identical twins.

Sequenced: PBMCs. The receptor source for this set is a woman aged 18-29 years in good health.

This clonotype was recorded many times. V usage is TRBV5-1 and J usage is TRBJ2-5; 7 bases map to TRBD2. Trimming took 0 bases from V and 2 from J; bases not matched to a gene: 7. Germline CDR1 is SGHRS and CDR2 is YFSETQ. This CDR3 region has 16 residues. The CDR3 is CASSLGDYTSQETQYF. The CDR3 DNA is TGCGCCAGCAGCTTGGGGGACTACACATCACAAGAGACCCAGTACTTC.

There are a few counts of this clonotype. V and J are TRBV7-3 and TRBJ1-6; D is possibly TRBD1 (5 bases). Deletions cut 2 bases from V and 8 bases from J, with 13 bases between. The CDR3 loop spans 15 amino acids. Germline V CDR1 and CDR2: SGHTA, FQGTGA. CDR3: CASSLLGDGYSPLHF. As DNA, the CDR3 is TGTGCCAGCAGCTTATTAGGGGACGGGTATTCACCCCTCCACTTT.

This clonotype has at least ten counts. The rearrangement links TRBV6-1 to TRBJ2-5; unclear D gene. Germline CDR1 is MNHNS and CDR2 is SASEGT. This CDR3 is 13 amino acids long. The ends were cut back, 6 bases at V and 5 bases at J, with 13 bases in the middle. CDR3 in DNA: TGTGCCAGCAGGATAAGTTCTTGGGAGACCCAGTACTTC. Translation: CASRISSWETQYF.

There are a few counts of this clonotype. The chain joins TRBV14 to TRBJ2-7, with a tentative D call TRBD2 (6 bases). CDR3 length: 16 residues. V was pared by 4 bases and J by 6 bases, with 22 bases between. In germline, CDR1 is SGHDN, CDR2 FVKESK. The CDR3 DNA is TGTGCCAGCAGCCTTCTCGGGTCTGGACTACGAATCGAGCAGTACTTC. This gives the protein CASSLLGSGLRIEQYF.

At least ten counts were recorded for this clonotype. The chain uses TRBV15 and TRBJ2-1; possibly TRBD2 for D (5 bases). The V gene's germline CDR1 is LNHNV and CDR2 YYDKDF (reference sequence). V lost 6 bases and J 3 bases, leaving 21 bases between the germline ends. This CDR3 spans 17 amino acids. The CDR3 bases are TGTGCCACCAGTCCTCCGATGGGAGCGCGTAACTACAATGAGCAGTTCTTC. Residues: CATSPPMGARNYNEQFF.

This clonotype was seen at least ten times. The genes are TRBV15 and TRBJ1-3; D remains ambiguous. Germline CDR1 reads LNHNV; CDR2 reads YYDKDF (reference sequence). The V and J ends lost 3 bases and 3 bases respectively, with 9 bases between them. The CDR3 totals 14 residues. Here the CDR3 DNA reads TGTGCCACCAGCAGCGACCGGTATGGAAACACCATATATTTT. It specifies CATSSDRYGNTIYF. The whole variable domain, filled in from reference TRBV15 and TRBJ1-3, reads DAMVIQNPRYQVTQFGKPVTLSCSQTLNHNVMYWYQQKSSQAPKLLFHYYDKDFNNEADTPDNFQSRRPNTSFCFLDIRSPGLGDTAMYLCATSSDRYGNTIYFGEGSWLTVV.

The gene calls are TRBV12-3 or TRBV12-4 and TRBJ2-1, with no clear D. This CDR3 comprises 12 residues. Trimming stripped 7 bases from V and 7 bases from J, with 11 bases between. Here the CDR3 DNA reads TGTGCCAGCACCGCCCTGGGGAATGAGCAGTTCTTC. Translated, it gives CASTALGNEQFF.

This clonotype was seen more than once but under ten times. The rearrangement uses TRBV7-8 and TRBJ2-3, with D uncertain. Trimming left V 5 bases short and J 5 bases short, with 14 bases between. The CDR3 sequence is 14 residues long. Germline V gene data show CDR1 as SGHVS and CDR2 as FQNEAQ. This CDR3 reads CASSPTRNEDTQYF. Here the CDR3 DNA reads TGTGCCAGCAGCCCAACGCGGAATGAAGATACGCAGTATTTT.

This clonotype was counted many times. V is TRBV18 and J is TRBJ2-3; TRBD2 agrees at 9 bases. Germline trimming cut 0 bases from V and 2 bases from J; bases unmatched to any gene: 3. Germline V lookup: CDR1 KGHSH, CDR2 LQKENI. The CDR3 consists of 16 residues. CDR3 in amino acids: CASSPPSGGPTDTQYF. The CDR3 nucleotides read TGTGCCAGCTCACCACCAAGCGGGGGGCCCACAGATACGCAGTATTTT.

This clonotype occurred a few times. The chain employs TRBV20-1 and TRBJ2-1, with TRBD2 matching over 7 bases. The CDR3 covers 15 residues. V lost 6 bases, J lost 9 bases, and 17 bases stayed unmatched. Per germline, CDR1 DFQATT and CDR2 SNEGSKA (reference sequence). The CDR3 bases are TGCAGTGCCATACTACCTAGCGGCGGGAGCTCTGAGCAGTTCTTC. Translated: CSAILPSGGSSEQFF.

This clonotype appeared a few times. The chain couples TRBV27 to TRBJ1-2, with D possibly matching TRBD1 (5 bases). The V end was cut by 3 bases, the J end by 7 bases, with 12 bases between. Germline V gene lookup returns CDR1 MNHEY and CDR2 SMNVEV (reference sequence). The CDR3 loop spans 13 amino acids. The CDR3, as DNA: TGTGCCAGCAGTTTTGCAGGGAAGGTTGGCTACACCTTC. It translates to CASSFAGKVGYTF.

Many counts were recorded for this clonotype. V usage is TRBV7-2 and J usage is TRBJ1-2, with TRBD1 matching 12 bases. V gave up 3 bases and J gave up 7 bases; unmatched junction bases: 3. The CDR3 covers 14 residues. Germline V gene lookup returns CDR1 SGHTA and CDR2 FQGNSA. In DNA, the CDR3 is TGTGCCAGCAGCTTCGGGACAGGGGGCGGTGGCTACACCTTC. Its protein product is CASSFGTGGGGYTF.

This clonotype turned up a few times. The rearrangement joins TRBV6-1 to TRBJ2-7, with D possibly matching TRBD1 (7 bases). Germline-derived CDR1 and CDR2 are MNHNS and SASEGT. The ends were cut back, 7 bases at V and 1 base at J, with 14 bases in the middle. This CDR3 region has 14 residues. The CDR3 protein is CASIPGGKSYEQYF. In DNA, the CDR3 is TGTGCCAGCATACCAGGGGGGAAATCCTACGAGCAGTACTTC.

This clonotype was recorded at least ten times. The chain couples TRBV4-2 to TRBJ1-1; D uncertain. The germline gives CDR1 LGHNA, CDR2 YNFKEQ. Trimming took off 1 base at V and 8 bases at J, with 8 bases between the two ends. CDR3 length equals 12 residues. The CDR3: CASSQVLGEAFF. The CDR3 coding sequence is TGTGCCAGCAGCCAAGTTTTGGGGGAAGCTTTCTTT.